The source of this T cell receptor (beta chain) is a study of Ad26.COV2.S vaccination and SARS-CoV-2 variants. TCRdb's table, derived via immunoSEQ multiplex PCR, lists solely in-frame clones and lacks some. Of roughly 700,000 clones listed, roughly 90% were seen once; the top ten hold approximately 1.5%. Notes on the study in general: The TCR breadth and depth analyses may have produced an underestimate of total T cell responses. Similar non-spike TCR breadth was observed in recipients of vaccine and of placebo.

Regarding treatment: about 20 received Ad26.COV2.S at low or high dose, single or two shots; several received placebo; per-sample allocation not given. Day 63 after the first injection of vaccine or placebo was the sampling time. The trim removed 4 bases at V and 2 bases at J, leaving 5 bases unmatched. There are 16 residues in the CDR3. Germline CDR1 reads PRHDT; CDR2 reads FYEKMQ (reference sequence). As regards this clone: Antigen: not known.

Material: peripheral blood, obtained in a trial of Ad26.COV2.S vaccine versus placebo. V usage is TRBV13 and J usage is TRBJ2-3; 11 bases match TRBD2. The sequence derives from a person between 18 and 59 years old who received the Ad26.COV2.S COVID-19 vaccine or a placebo. CDR3 residues: CASSSSSGRVTDTQYF. The CDR3 DNA is TGTGCCAGCAGCTCAAGTAGCGGGAGGGTCACAGATACGCAGTATTTT. The full variable domain, rest sourced from reference TRBV13 and TRBJ2-3, is AAGVIQSPRHLIKEKRETATLKCYPIPRHDTVYWYQQGPGQDPQFLISFYEKMQSDKGSIPDRFSAQQFSDYHSELNMSSLELGDSALYFCASSSSSGRVTDTQYFGPGTRLTVL.